This TCR beta chain was sequenced in a study of brain T cells in children with intractable seizures. Some clones are missing from TCRdb's copy, which holds only in-frame ones; the method was immunoSEQ multiplex PCR. Of roughly 23,000 clones in the sample, roughly 92% were seen once. Germline CDR1 and CDR2: MGHRA and YSYEKL. V lost 3 bases, J lost 4 bases, and 16 bases lay in between. The length of the CDR3 is 16 residues. Study-wide results and caveats: Absence of clones before surgery may stem from lower sequencing depth.

Turning to this clone: Its target is unknown.

At least one anti-epileptic drug was given before surgery. The source was peripheral blood, collected at surgery. The TCR originated in a boy aged 5 to 17 with focal cortical dysplasia and intractable seizures. The chain joins TRBV4-1 to TRBJ2-1; D tentatively reads TRBD1 or TRBD2 (5 bases each). DNA of the CDR3: TGCGCCAGCAGCCAGCCCACAAGGGACGTTTACAATGAGCAGTTCTTC. Residues: CASSQPTRDVYNEQFF.